Listed here are 29 T cell receptor beta chains from one sample, sequenced in a study of Ad26.COV2.S vaccination and SARS-CoV-2 variants. The sample's treatment: roughly 20 received Ad26.COV2.S at low or high dose, single or two shots; about five received placebo; per-sample allocation not given. Repertoires come from day 63 after the first vaccine or placebo injection. Clones were read by immunoSEQ multiplex PCR, and TCRdb kept only the in-frame ones, dropping some. Of 300,000 to 450,000 clones in the sample, about 85% were seen once. Sequences were derived from peripheral blood, sampled in a trial of Ad26.COV2.S vaccine versus placebo. The receptor source for this set is a person aged 18-65 years who received the Ad26.COV2.S COVID-19 vaccine or a placebo.

This chain connects TRBV7-2 to TRBJ2-1, with TRBD1 as a possible D gene (5 bases). The CDR3 consists of 14 residues. Germline-derived CDR1 and CDR2 are SGHTA and FQGNSA. The ends were cut back, 0 bases at V and 5 bases at J, with 8 bases in the middle. Written as DNA, the CDR3 is TGTGCCAGCAGCTTAGCGGCAGGGAACAATGAGCAGTTCTTC. It is translated as CASSLAAGNNEQFF.

This clone is a singleton in its sample. The chain carries TRBV7-9 and TRBJ1-1, with 10 bases that match TRBD1. The J segment lost 5 bases and the V segment lost 5 bases, leaving 8 bases of the junction unmatched. The germline V gene encodes CDR1 SEHNR and CDR2 FQNEAQ (reference sequence). The CDR3 runs 15 residues. CDR3 nucleotide sequence: TGTGCCAGCAGCCCCAACGACAGGGGGCGGACTGAAGCTTTCTTT. Translated, it gives CASSPNDRGRTEAFF.

This chain joins TRBV30 and TRBJ2-7; possible D gene TRBD1, 5 bases. Trimming left V 3 bases short and J 9 bases short, with 18 bases between. Germline CDR1 reads GTSNPN; CDR2 reads SVGIG (reference sequence). The CDR3 has 13 amino acids. CDR3 sequence reads: CAWSTGGAIGQYF. CDR3 sequence (DNA): TGTGCCTGGAGCACGGGTGGGGCGATTGGGCAGTACTTC. Drawing the rest from reference TRBV30 and TRBJ2-7, the complete variable domain is SQTIHQWPATLVQPVGSPLSLECTVEGTSNPNLYWYRQAAGRGLQLLFYSVGIGQISSEVPQNLSASRPQDRQFILSSKKLLLSDSGFYLCAWSTGGAIGQYFGPGTRLTVT.

The chain is built from TRBV7-9 and TRBJ1-2; 8 nucleotides match TRBD1. Trimming cost V 0 bases and J 5 bases; bases outside gene matches: 5. Germline CDR1 reads SEHNR; CDR2 reads FQNEAQ (reference sequence). The CDR3 has 15 residues. The CDR3 loop is CASSLAQGAGYGYTF. The CDR3 DNA reads as TGTGCCAGCAGCTTAGCGCAGGGGGCAGGGTATGGCTACACCTTC. Together with reference TRBV7-9 and TRBJ1-2, the CDR3 gives the full variable domain: DTGVSQNPRHKITKRGQNVTFRCDPISEHNRLYWYRQTLGQGPEFLTYFQNEAQLEKSRLLSDRFSAERPKGSFSTLEIQRTEQGDSAMYLCASSLAQGAGYGYTFGSGTRLTVV.

The rearrangement uses TRBV28 and TRBJ1-5, with a possible D match to TRBD1 (6 bases). The CDR3 is 12 amino acids. Between the trimmed V and J ends, which lost 6 bases and 9 bases, there was a span of 12 bases. From germline, CDR1 is MDHEN and CDR2 SYDVKM. The chain's CDR3 is CASSDRGLPQHF. CDR3 in DNA: TGTGCCAGCAGCGATAGGGGGTTGCCCCAGCATTTT.

V usage is TRBV7-2 and J usage is TRBJ2-7; D is tentatively TRBD1 or TRBD2 (5 bases each). CDR3 length: 15 residues. The germline V gene has CDR1 SGHTA and CDR2 FQGNSA. Trimming left V 5 bases short and J 0 bases short, with 14 bases between. The CDR3 DNA reads as TGTGCCAGCAGCACACTACTGGGGACCTCCTACGAGCAGTACTTC. Amino acid sequence: CASSTLLGTSYEQYF.

CDR3 region: CASSLFPGGPHNEQFF. CDR3 nucleotides: TGTGCCAGCAGTTTATTCCCGGGAGGGCCGCACAATGAGCAGTTCTTC. The chain has TRBV27 and TRBJ2-1; the match to TRBD2 covers 8 bases. Germline V CDR1 and CDR2: MNHEY, SMNVEV (reference sequence). The CDR3 contains 16 residues. V trimming: 1 base; J trimming: 5 bases; junction bases outside the gene matches: 7.

The sample holds a few counts of this clone. The chain has TRBV28 and TRBJ2-2; D remains unclear. Germline V gives CDR1 MDHEN, CDR2 SYDVKM. V lost 3 bases and J lost 5, with 7 bases in between. This CDR3 contains 13 residues. The CDR3 sequence: CASSLLGTGELFF. CDR3 DNA sequence: TGTGCCAGCAGTTTGCTAGGAACCGGGGAGCTGTTTTTT. The full variable domain, in which reference TRBV28 and TRBJ2-2 provide the parts outside the CDR3, is DVKVTQSSRYLVKRTGEKVFLECVQDMDHENMFWYRQDPGLGLRLIYFSYDVKMKEKGDIPEGYSVSREKKERFSLILESASTNQTSMYLCASSLLGTGELFFGEGSRLTVL.

The chain recombines TRBV7-8 with TRBJ2-1, with 9 nucleotides matching TRBD2. The CDR3 contains 17 residues. V shed 5 bases and J 1 base; nucleotides not matched to a gene: 9. Germline values: CDR1 SGHVS, CDR2 FQNEAQ. The CDR3 DNA sequence: TGTGCCAGCAGCCCCCGCGGGGGGGCCGGTTCCTACAATGAGCAGTTCTTC. It yields the protein CASSPRGGAGSYNEQFF.

The V gene is TRBV6-1, the J gene TRBJ2-2; D is undetermined. Trimming pared 1 base from V and 7 bases from J, leaving 7 bases between. The germline V gene has CDR1 MNHNS and CDR2 SASEGT. The CDR3 contains 13 residues. CDR3 loop: CASSEGADGELFF. The CDR3 bases are TGTGCCAGCAGTGAAGGGGCCGACGGGGAGCTGTTTTTT.

In this sample, this clone turned up once. The rearrangement links TRBV30 to TRBJ1-1; D is ambiguous. V was cut by 3 bases and J by 7 bases, with 12 bases left in between. CDR3 length equals 12 residues. Germline loops: CDR1 GTSNPN, CDR2 SVGIG (reference sequence). For the CDR3, the DNA is TGTGCCTGGAGCGCCAACACGGATGAAGCTTTCTTT. This codes for CAWSANTDEAFF.

The chain is built from TRBV5-1 and TRBJ2-5; D might be TRBD1 (7 bases). Trimming shortened V by 4 bases and J by 5 bases, and 21 bases separated the two germline ends. The germline CDR1 and CDR2 sequences are SGHRS and YFSETQ. The CDR3 runs to 16 residues. In nucleotides, the CDR3 is TGCGCCAGCAGCCCGGGCGGGACAGCCTATGGGGAGACCCAGTACTTC. This translates into CASSPGGTAYGETQYF.

This clone has more than one count but fewer than ten. The chain recombines TRBV6-6 with TRBJ1-6, with D hard to call. The CDR3 sequence is 14 residues long. V was trimmed by 0 bases and J by 7 bases, leaving 7 bases between them. The germline V gene has CDR1 MNHNY and CDR2 SVGAGI (reference sequence). In nucleotides, the CDR3 is TGTGCCAGCAGTTACTCAGGTCAAAATTCACCCCTCCACTTT. This gives the protein CASSYSGQNSPLHF.

The chain links TRBV30 to TRBJ1-4; D is undetermined. Germline V gene sequence: CDR1 GTSNPN, CDR2 SVGIG (reference sequence). Trimming cost V 0 bases and J 8 bases, with 10 bases left between them. The CDR3 runs to 13 residues. This CDR3 is CAWSVSGYEKLFF. The CDR3 region has the DNA TGTGCCTGGAGTGTATCCGGGTACGAAAAACTGTTTTTT. The full variable domain, with the rest looked up from reference TRBV30 and TRBJ1-4, is SQTIHQWPATLVQPVGSPLSLECTVEGTSNPNLYWYRQAAGRGLQLLFYSVGIGQISSEVPQNLSASRPQDRQFILSSKKLLLSDSGFYLCAWSVSGYEKLFFGSGTQLSVL.

The CDR3 DNA follows: TGTGCCAAATTGATTCAGCGGGAGGGCCTGGGACGCGAGCAGTACTTC. The encoded protein is CAKLIQREGLGREQYF. The V call is TRBV7-9, the J call TRBJ2-7; TRBD2 aligns across 10 bases. The CDR3 contains 16 residues. Trimming took 10 bases from V and 6 from J; bases not matched to a gene: 18. The germline V gene encodes CDR1 SEHNR and CDR2 FQNEAQ (reference sequence).

V and J are TRBV12-3 or TRBV12-4 and TRBJ1-2; D unresolved. The ends were cut back, 4 bases at V and 13 bases at J, with 19 bases in the middle. The CDR3 loop spans 13 amino acids. The chain's CDR3 is CASSYSKAPFTTF. As DNA, the CDR3 is TGTGCCAGCAGTTACTCAAAGGCTCCGTTTACCACCTTC.

This clone showed up just once. In nucleotides, the CDR3 is TGCGCCAGCAGCTTGGCTAGCGGGGTGAATGAGCAGTTCTTC. As protein: CASSLASGVNEQFF. The gene calls are TRBV5-1 and TRBJ2-1, with 9 bases lining up with TRBD2. J lost 7 bases, V lost 0 bases, and 2 bases had no gene match. The CDR3 consists of 14 residues. Germline V gene sequence: CDR1 SGHRS, CDR2 YFSETQ.

CDR3 loop: CASSVLEDNEQFF. The CDR3 coding sequence is TGTGCCAGCAGTGTGCTCGAGGACAATGAGCAGTTCTTC. This chain joins TRBV2 and TRBJ2-1; D remains unclear. V lost 4 bases and J lost 5, with 9 bases in between. From germline, CDR1 is SNHLY and CDR2 FYNNEI. This CDR3 region has 13 residues. The full variable domain, completed using reference TRBV2 and TRBJ2-1, is EPEVTQTPSHQVTQMGQEVILRCVPISNHLYFYWYRQILGQKVEFLVSFYNNEISEKSEIFDDQFSVERPDGSNFTLKIRSTKLEDSAMYFCASSVLEDNEQFFGPGTRLTVL.

This chain links TRBV7-2 with TRBJ1-5; D call uncertain. The CDR3 loop spans 15 amino acids. Trimming cost V 5 bases and J 7 bases, with 18 bases left between them. Germline values: CDR1 SGHTA, CDR2 FQGNSA. The chain's CDR3 is CASSPTLGFGQPQHF. CDR3 in DNA: TGTGCCAGCAGCCCGACTCTCGGTTTTGGGCAGCCCCAGCATTTT.

The chain has TRBV5-1 and TRBJ1-5, with a possible D match to TRBD1 (5 bases). Per the germline V gene, CDR1 is SGHRS and CDR2 is YFSETQ. Trimming cost V 1 base and J 5 bases, with 10 bases left between them. The CDR3 runs to 14 residues. The CDR3 is CASSLLGGDQPQHF. DNA for the CDR3: TGCGCCAGCAGCTTGTTGGGGGGGGATCAGCCCCAGCATTTT.

The chain links TRBV18 to TRBJ2-5; D is unclear. CDR1 KGHSH and CDR2 LQKENI come from the germline V gene. This CDR3 is 15 amino acids long. Trimming shortened V by 3 bases and J by 0 bases, and 11 bases separated the two germline ends. CDR3 amino acids: CASSPVDPNQETQYF. DNA for the CDR3: TGTGCCAGCTCACCCGTCGACCCAAACCAAGAGACCCAGTACTTC.

This clone was seen repeatedly, ten times or more. The rearrangement joins TRBV5-6 to TRBJ1-1; tentatively, D is TRBD1 (6 bases). The length of the CDR3 is 12 residues. Germline V gene lookup returns CDR1 SGHDT and CDR2 YYEEEE. Deletions cut 1 base from V and 8 bases from J, with 9 bases between. CDR3 sequence: CASSLLDSEAFF. In DNA form, the CDR3 reads TGTGCCAGCAGCTTGTTGGACAGCGAAGCTTTCTTT.

This chain joins TRBV19 and TRBJ2-4; D is unclear. The length of the CDR3 is 17 residues. The V and J ends lost 6 bases and 2 bases respectively, with 20 bases between them. The germline V gene has CDR1 LNHDA and CDR2 SQIVND (reference sequence). The CDR3 reads CASSSDGEKLTKNIQYF. The CDR3 DNA is TGTGCCAGTAGCTCCGACGGAGAGAAACTGACCAAAAACATTCAGTACTTC.

This sequence joins TRBV28 and TRBJ2-7; tentative D call: TRBD1 (7 bases). Germline CDR1 and CDR2: MDHEN and SYDVKM. V gave up 8 bases and J gave up 3 bases, with 11 bases separating them. This CDR3 has 12 amino acids. The CDR3 is CASAGQFYEQYF. CDR3 bases: TGTGCCAGCGCGGGACAGTTCTACGAGCAGTACTTC.

The V gene is TRBV15, the J gene TRBJ2-5, with D uncertain. There are 13 residues in the CDR3. Trimming removed 0 bases at V and 8 bases at J, with 10 bases between. Germline-derived CDR1 and CDR2 are LNHNV and YYDKDF (reference sequence). This chain's CDR3 is CATSRDHVVTQYF. In nucleotides, the CDR3 is TGTGCCACCAGCAGAGACCATGTAGTAACCCAGTACTTC.

V is TRBV5-1 and J is TRBJ2-5, with D possibly being TRBD1 (6 bases). Trimming left V 4 bases short and J 2 bases short, with 18 bases between. The CDR3 covers 16 residues. Germline CDR1 is SGHRS and CDR2 is YFSETQ. The CDR3 region has the DNA TGCGCCAGCAGCCTCAGGGCGGTAGGACAGCAAGAGACCCAGTACTTC. Translated: CASSLRAVGQQETQYF.

The V call is TRBV14, the J call TRBJ1-2, with 9 bases lining up with TRBD1. The CDR3 covers 14 residues. Germline CDR1 and CDR2: SGHDN and FVKESK. J lost 7 bases, V lost 4 bases, and 7 bases had no gene match. The CDR3: CASSPYGTGFGYTF. CDR3 coding DNA: TGTGCCAGCAGCCCCTATGGGACAGGGTTTGGCTACACCTTC.

The rearrangement uses TRBV11-2 and TRBJ2-7, with D possibly called TRBD1 or TRBD2 (5 bases each). Trimming pared 1 base from V and 3 bases from J, leaving 19 bases between. The CDR3 totals 17 residues. Germline V CDR1 and CDR2: SGHAT, FQNNGV. DNA for the CDR3: TGTGCCAGCAGCTTAGTAGCCACGGTAGGTGGGGGCTACGAGCAGTACTTC. Translating gives CASSLVATVGGGYEQYF.

A remark on this clone: Compared with germline, one end of the junction differs, possibly owing to a read error. The rearrangement links TRBV28 to TRBJ1-1, with D unclear. This CDR3 is 11 amino acids long. Germline CDR1 and CDR2: MDHEN and SYDVKM. Here the CDR3 DNA reads TGTGCCAGCAGTTTATGGGAACAGCTTATCTTT. Its translation: CASSLWEQLIF.